This T cell receptor beta chain was retrieved from a study of T cells after yellow fever vaccination. Whole-study results and caveats: The secondary response was weaker, and its peak arrived faster, on day 5 versus 15. A small share of clonotypes appeared in both CD4 and CD8 compartments.

The germline gives CDR1 SGHVS, CDR2 FNYEAQ. The CDR3 is 15 amino acids. V lost 1 base to trimming and J lost 4 bases; unmatched junction nucleotides: 6. This clonotype was detected a few times. What it recognizes is unknown. TCRdb reprocessed the 5' RACE reads via MiXCR and lists one record per CDR3 protein. The sample lists 250,000 or so distinct CDR3 sequences, about 7.1% occurring once. The V and J genes are TRBV7-6 and TRBJ2-5, with TRBD2 matching 7 bases. The sample in question was CD4+ T cells sorted from PBMCs, obtained 15 days after the yellow fever booster vaccination. The origin of this receptor is a man aged 25 to 40 who received the YFV17D yellow fever vaccine. The CDR3: CASSLGTPGGETQYF. The CDR3 DNA follows: TGTGCCAGCAGCTTAGGGACCCCGGGGGGAGAGACCCAGTACTTC.